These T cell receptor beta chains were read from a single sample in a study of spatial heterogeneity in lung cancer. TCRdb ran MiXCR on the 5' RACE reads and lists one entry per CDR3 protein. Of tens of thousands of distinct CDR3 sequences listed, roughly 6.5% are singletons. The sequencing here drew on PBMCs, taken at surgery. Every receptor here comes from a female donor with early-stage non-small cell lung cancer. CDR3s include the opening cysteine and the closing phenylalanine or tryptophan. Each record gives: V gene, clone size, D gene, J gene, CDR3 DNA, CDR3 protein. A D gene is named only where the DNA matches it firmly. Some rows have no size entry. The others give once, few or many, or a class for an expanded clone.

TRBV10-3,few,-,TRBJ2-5,TGTGCCATCAGTGAGTCGACCGGGGGGCGAGGCCAAGAGACCCAGTACTTC,CAISESTGGRGQETQYF
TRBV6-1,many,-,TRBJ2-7,TGTGCCAGCGCCAGGGTAGTCAACGAGCAGTACTTC,CASARVVNEQYF
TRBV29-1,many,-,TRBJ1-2,TGCAGCGTTGAGGTGGGGGGCTCTAACTATGGCTACACCTTC,CSVEVGGSNYGYTF
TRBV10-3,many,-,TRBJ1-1,TGTGCCATCAGTGAGTCAATGGGTGAAGCTTTCTTT,CAISESMGEAFF
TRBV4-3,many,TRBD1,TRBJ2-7,TGCGCCAGCAGCCGAAGACAGGGATCCTACGAGCAGTACTTC,CASSRRQGSYEQYF
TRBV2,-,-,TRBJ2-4,TGTGCCAGCAGGTTGTCTATTCGAGCCAAAAACATTCAGTACTTC,CASRLSIRAKNIQYF
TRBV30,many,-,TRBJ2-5,TGTGCCTGGAGTCCCAGTGGGTTAGAGACCCAGTACTTC,CAWSPSGLETQYF
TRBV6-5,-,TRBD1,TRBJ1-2,TGTGCCAGCAGTCGGGGGACAGACTATGGCTACACCTTC,CASSRGTDYGYTF
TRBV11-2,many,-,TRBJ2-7,TGTGCCAGCAGCTTAGTGCTAACATCCTACGAGCAGTACTTC,CASSLVLTSYEQYF
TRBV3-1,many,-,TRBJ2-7,TGTGCCAGCAGCCACATGGGTTCCAGTTACGAGCAGTACTTC,CASSHMGSSYEQYF
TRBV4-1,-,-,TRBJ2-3,TGCGCCAGCAGCCCCTCTCCGAGACAGGATAGGGATACGCAGTATTTT,CASSPSPRQDRDTQYF
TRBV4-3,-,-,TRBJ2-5,TGCGCCAGCAGCCAAGAGGAAGGAGGAGGACGAGAGACCCAGTACTTC,CASSQEEGGGRETQYF
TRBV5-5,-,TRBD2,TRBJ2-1,TGTGCCAGCAGCATACTAGCGGGGGGATGGAATGAGCAGTTCTTC,CASSILAGGWNEQFF
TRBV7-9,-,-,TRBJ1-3,TGTGCCAGCAGCTCTTGGGAGCGTCGTTCTGGAAACACCATATATTTT,CASSSWERRSGNTIYF
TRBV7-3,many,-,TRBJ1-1,TGTGCCAGCAGCTTAGTGGGGGCGGACACTGAAGCTTTCTTT,CASSLVGADTEAFF
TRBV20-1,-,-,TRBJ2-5,TGCAGTGCTAGCCTCTCAGGGGAGACCCAGTACTTC,CSASLSGETQYF
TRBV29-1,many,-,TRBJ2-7,TGCAGCGTTGAAGAGTCTCCAGGGTCCGACGAGCAGTACTTC,CSVEESPGSDEQYF
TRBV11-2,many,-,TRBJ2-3,TGTGCCAGCAGCTTATTGGGGGGATTTAGCACAGATACGCAGTATTTT,CASSLLGGFSTDTQYF
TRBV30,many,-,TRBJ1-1,TGTGCCTGGAGCGACACTGAAGCTTTCTTT,CAWSDTEAFF
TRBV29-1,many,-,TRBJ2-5,TGCAGCGTTGGGGTGCAAGAGACCCAGTACTTC,CSVGVQETQYF
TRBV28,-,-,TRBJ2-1,TGTGCCAGCAGCGGCCGGGCTGAGCAGTTCTTC,CASSGRAEQFF
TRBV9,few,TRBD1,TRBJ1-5,TGTGCCAGCAGTACTACAGGGGACAATCAGCCCCAGCATTTT,CASSTTGDNQPQHF
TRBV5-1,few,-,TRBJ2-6,TGCGCCAGCAGCCTTTCTGGCTCTGGGGCCAACGTCCTGACTTTC,CASSLSGSGANVLTF
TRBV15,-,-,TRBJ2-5,TGTGCCACCAGCAGAGATGGCGGAACCCATGAGACCCAGTACTTC,CATSRDGGTHETQYF
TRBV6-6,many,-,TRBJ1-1,TGTGCCAGCACCCCGGGATGGCAGGTAAACACTGAAGCTTTCTTT,CASTPGWQVNTEAFF
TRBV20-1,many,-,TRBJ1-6,TGCAGTGCTAGCTACTCCACAGGGAATAATTCACCCCTCCACTTT,CSASYSTGNNSPLHF
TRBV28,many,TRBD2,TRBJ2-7,TGTGCCAGCAGTTTATTTGCGCGGGGGGGCTCCTACGAGCAGTACTTC,CASSLFARGGSYEQYF
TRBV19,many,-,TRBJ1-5,TGTGCCAGTAGTCCTTTCCTTCAGCCCCAGCATTTT,CASSPFLQPQHF
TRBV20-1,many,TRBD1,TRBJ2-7,TGCAGTGCTAAAACAGGGGGCATCTACGAGCAGTACTTC,CSAKTGGIYEQYF
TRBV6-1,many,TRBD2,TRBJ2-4,TGTGCCAGTGGGGGGGACCGGATTCAGTACTTC,CASGGDRIQYF
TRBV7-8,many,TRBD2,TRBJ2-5,TGTGCCAGCAGCCCCCGGGGACTAGCCGGGGGAGAGACCCAGTACTTC,CASSPRGLAGGETQYF
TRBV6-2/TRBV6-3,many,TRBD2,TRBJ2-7,TGTGCCAGCGGCTCGGGGGGCTACGAGCAGTACTTC,CASGSGGYEQYF
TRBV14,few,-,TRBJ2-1,TGTGCCAGCAGCCAAGGGACAACGTGGGGCCCGTACAATGAGCAGTTCTTC,CASSQGTTWGPYNEQFF
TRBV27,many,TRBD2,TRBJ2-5,TGTGCCAGCAGTTTGGGAGGGTTGGAGACCCAGTACTTC,CASSLGGLETQYF
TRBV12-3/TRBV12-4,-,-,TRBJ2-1,TGTGCCAGCAGTCCAGCAGGGTTGGCCGAGGTGAATGAGCAGTTCTTC,CASSPAGLAEVNEQFF
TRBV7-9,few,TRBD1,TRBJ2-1,TGTGCCAGCATCCCCCCGGGACAGTACTACAATGAGCAGTTCTTC,CASIPPGQYYNEQFF
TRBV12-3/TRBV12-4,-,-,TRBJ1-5,TGTGCCAGCAGTTTAGCTAGCAATCAGCCCCAGCATTTT,CASSLASNQPQHF
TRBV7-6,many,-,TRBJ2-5,TGTGCCAGCAGCTTAGGCCCCGGGGAGACCCAGTACTTC,CASSLGPGETQYF
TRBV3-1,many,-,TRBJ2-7,TGTGCCAGCAGCCAAAGCTACGAGCAGTACTTC,CASSQSYEQYF
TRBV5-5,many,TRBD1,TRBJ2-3,TGTGCCAGCAGCCCGGGACAGGGGATCCCAGATACGCAGTATTTT,CASSPGQGIPDTQYF
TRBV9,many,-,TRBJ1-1,TGTGCCAGCAGCGTAGTGCACCAGAACACTGAAGCTTTCTTT,CASSVVHQNTEAFF
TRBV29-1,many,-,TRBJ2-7,TGCAGCGTTGCGGGGGTAGCCGCGCGAAATTCCTACGAGCAGTACTTC,CSVAGVAARNSYEQYF
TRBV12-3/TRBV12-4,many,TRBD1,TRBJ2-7,TGTGCCAGCAGTTCCGACTTCCGGGACAGGGCTAAATGGGATCGCTACGAGCAGTACTTC,CASSSDFRDRAKWDRYEQYF
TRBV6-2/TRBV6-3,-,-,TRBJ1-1,TGTGCCAGCAGTTACGGGGGTTTGGGAGCTTTCTTT,CASSYGGLGAFF
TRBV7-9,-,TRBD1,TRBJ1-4,TGTGCCAGCAGCCTAGGCGGGACAGCGTATGAAAAACTGTTTTTT,CASSLGGTAYEKLFF